One and the same sample provided the 2 T cell receptor beta chains below, sequenced in a study of PD-L1 blockade in urothelial cancer. Noted time point: peripheral blood 6 weeks after treatment start. Assay used: immunoSEQ multiplex PCR; TCRdb lists only in-frame clones, some missing. The sample carries around 100,000 clones, approximately 89% recorded once. The specimen comprised PBMCs, sampled around atezolizumab (anti-PD-L1) treatment. The receptors were gathered from a man aged 60-69 years with urothelial cancer.

This clone appeared once. The chain is built from TRBV7-8 and TRBJ2-7, with 10 bases identical to TRBD2. Germline-derived CDR1 and CDR2 are SGHVS and FQNEAQ. Losses at the gene ends were 1 base for V and 2 bases for J; bases not matched to a gene: 2. The CDR3 covers 15 residues. The CDR3, as DNA: TGTGCCAGCAGCTTAGGACTAGCGGGCGCCTACGAGCAGTACTTC. It codes for CASSLGLAGAYEQYF.

The gene calls are TRBV5-1 and TRBJ2-3, with D possibly being TRBD1 (6 bases). V was shortened by 4 bases and J by 0 bases, with 15 bases between the two germline ends. The CDR3 length is 16 residues. Germline values: CDR1 SGHRS, CDR2 YFSETQ. The CDR3 sequence is CASSASRGASTDTQYF. The CDR3, as DNA: TGCGCCAGCAGCGCCTCCAGGGGCGCGAGCACAGATACGCAGTATTTT.